The 10 T cell receptor beta chains in this list originate from one sample, sequenced in a study of shared T cell receptors in the human thymus. The protocol was immunoSEQ multiplex PCR, while the TCRdb copy is restricted to in-frame clones and leaves out a portion. The sample records 500,000 to 750,000 clones, around 89% being singletons. The same sample was also used in a study of human thymus T cells.

Material: thymocytes. These TCRs come from a boy under two years old with a congenital heart defect.

The gene calls are TRBV5-8 and TRBJ1-2; D not resolved. The CDR3 is 13 amino acids. Germline CDR1 and CDR2: SGHTS and YDEGEE. The ends were cut back, 2 bases at V and 4 bases at J, with 9 bases in the middle. The CDR3 DNA sequence: TGTGCCAGCAGCTTTCGGGGAAGCTATGGCTACACCTTC. This gives the protein CASSFRGSYGYTF.

The chain links TRBV6-5 to TRBJ2-1; TRBD2 is a possible D gene (5 bases). Per the germline V gene, CDR1 is MNHEY and CDR2 is SVGAGI. With 2 bases removed from V and 1 base from J, the gap between germline ends came to 12 bases. The CDR3 is 16 residues long. The CDR3 sequence: CASSYRTPGSYNEQFF. In DNA form, the CDR3 reads TGTGCCAGCAGTTACCGGACTCCTGGGTCCTACAATGAGCAGTTCTTC.

The gene calls are TRBV2 and TRBJ1-3, with a weak D call TRBD1 (6 bases). Looked up from germline, CDR1 is SNHLY and CDR2 is FYNNEI. CDR3 length equals 14 residues. Trimming removed 7 bases from V and 2 bases from J, with 12 bases in between. The CDR3 region is CASTEGVPGNTIYF. The DNA of the CDR3 is TGTGCCAGCACAGAGGGGGTTCCTGGAAACACCATATATTTT.

The chain couples TRBV6-4 to TRBJ2-4; 7 positions agree with TRBD2. Per germline, CDR1 MRHNA and CDR2 SNTAGT. V was clipped by 4 bases and J by 5 bases; unmatched bases: 8. The CDR3 sequence is 15 residues long. The CDR3 loop reads CASSVSAGSQNIQYF. The CDR3 DNA sequence: TGTGCCAGCAGTGTTTCAGCGGGAAGCCAAAACATTCAGTACTTC.

The V gene is TRBV10-3, the J gene TRBJ2-7; tentative D call: TRBD2 (5 bases). Germline values: CDR1 ENHRY, CDR2 SYGVKD. V was trimmed by 1 base and J by 3 bases, leaving 7 bases between them. The CDR3 consists of 13 residues. The CDR3 protein is CAISEWTFYEQYF. CDR3 bases: TGTGCCATCAGTGAGTGGACTTTCTACGAGCAGTACTTC.

This clone was recorded only once. The rearrangement uses TRBV7-2 and TRBJ2-7, with TRBD2 matching over 8 bases. The CDR3 totals 17 residues. With 0 bases clipped from V and 3 bases from J, the junction kept 10 bases outside the gene matches. In germline, CDR1 is SGHTA, CDR2 FQGNSA. The CDR3 nucleotides read TGTGCCAGCAGCTTAGCCAGGACTAGCCGAACCAACTACGAGCAGTACTTC. It yields the protein CASSLARTSRTNYEQYF.

The CDR3 loop reads CASSSTGTSGRRRGNEQFF. The DNA of the CDR3 is TGTGCCAGCAGTTCGACCGGGACTAGCGGGAGGCGAAGGGGCAATGAGCAGTTCTTC. The chain carries TRBV28 and TRBJ2-1; 15 nucleotides match TRBD2. The V gene's germline CDR1 is MDHEN and CDR2 SYDVKM. The V segment lost 4 bases and the J segment 6 bases; nucleotides outside the gene matches: 13. The CDR3 is 19 residues long.

CDR3 sequence (DNA): TGTGCCAGCAGTGAGCCGGGACTAGATGTTAGGGCCAGCGCAGATACGCAGTATTTT. It yields the protein CASSEPGLDVRASADTQYF. The rearrangement joins TRBV6-7 to TRBJ2-3; 8 bases map to TRBD2. TRBV6-7 is an ORF for which the function is uncertain. The CDR3 consists of 19 residues. V dropped 5 bases and J dropped 4; count of bases not matched to a gene: 20.

The chain links TRBV7-8 to TRBJ1-1, with D perhaps TRBD1 (5 bases). The CDR3 consists of 16 residues. Germline V gives CDR1 SGHVS, CDR2 FQNEAQ. V was pared by 3 bases and J by 0 bases, with 14 bases between. The CDR3 is CASSFRGGLMNTEAFF. CDR3 DNA sequence: TGTGCCAGCAGCTTCCGGGGGGGACTGATGAACACTGAAGCTTTCTTT.

This clone is a singleton in its sample. The chain joins TRBV5-1 to TRBJ2-7; 15 positions match TRBD2. J gave up 4 bases and V 4 bases, and 18 bases lay outside the gene matches. The CDR3 spans 20 residues. Germline lookup yields CDR1 SGHRS and CDR2 YFSETQ. The CDR3 region has the DNA TGCGCCAGCAGCCTAGGGGGACTAGCGGGAGGTCCGATCGCGGGGTACGAGCAGTACTTC. It codes for CASSLGGLAGGPIAGYEQYF.